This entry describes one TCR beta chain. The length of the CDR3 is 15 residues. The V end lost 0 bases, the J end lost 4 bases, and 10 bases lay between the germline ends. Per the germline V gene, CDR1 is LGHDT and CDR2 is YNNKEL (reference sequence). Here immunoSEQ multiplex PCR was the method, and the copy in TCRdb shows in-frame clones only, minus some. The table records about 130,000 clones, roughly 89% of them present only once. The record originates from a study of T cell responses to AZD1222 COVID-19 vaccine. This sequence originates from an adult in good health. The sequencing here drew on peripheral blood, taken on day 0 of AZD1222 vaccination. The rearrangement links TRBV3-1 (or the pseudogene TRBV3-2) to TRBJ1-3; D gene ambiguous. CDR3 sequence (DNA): TGTGCCAGCAGCCAAGATGACACGGTAGGAAACACCATATATTTT. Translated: CASSQDDTVGNTIYF.